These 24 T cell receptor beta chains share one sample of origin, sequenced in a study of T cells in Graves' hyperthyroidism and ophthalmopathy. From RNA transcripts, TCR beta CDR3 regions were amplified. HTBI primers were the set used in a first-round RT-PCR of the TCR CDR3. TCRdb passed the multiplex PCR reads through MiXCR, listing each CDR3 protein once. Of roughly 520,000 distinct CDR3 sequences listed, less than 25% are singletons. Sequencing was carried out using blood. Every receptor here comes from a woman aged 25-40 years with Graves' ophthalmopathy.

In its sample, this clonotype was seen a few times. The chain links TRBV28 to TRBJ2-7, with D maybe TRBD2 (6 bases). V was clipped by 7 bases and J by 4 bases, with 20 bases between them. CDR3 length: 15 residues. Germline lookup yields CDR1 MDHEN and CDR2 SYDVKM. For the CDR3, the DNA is TGTGCCAGCATTCCCCCGGGAGTCAGTCCTTACGAGCAGTACTTC. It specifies CASIPPGVSPYEQYF.

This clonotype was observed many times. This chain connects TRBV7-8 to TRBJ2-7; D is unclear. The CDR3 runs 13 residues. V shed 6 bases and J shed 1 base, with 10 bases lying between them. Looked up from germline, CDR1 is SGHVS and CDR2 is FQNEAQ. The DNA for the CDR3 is TGTGCCAGCAGGTCTCCCCTGTCCTACGAGCAGTACTTC. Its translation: CASRSPLSYEQYF.

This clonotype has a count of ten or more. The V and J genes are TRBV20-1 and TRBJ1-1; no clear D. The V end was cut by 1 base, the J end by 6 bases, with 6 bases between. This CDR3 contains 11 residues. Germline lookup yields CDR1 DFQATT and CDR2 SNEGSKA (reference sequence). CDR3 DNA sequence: TGCAGTGCTAGAGGAAACGCTGAAGCTTTCTTT. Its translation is CSARGNAEAFF.

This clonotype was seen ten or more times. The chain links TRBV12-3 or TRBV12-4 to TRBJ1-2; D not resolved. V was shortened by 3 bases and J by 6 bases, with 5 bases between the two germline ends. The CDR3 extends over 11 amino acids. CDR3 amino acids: CASSFSDGYTF. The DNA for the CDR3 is TGTGCCAGCAGTTTTTCGGATGGCTACACCTTC.

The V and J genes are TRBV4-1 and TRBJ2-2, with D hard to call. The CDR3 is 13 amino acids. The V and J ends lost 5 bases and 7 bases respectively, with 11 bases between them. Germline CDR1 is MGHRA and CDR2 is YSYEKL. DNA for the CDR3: TGCGCCAGCAGCTCTACATCTAACGGGGAGCTGTTTTTT. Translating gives CASSSTSNGELFF.

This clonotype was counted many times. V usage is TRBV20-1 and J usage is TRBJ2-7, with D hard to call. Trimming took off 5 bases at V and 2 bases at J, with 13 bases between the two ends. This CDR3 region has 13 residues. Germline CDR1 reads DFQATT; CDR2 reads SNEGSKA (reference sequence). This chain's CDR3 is CSAHAGVTYEQYF. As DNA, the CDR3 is TGCAGTGCTCATGCCGGCGTTACCTACGAGCAGTACTTC.

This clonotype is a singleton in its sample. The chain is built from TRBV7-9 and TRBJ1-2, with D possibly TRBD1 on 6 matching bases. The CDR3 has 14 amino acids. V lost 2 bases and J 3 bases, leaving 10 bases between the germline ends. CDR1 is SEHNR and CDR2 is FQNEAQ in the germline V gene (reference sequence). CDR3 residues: CASSLSGDHYGYTF. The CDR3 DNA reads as TGTGCCAGCAGCTTATCAGGGGATCACTATGGCTACACCTTC.

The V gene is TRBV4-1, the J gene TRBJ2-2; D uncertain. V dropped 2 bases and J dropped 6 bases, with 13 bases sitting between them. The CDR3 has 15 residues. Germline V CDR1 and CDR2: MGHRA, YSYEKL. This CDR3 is CASSQRTTGAGELFF. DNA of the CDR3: TGCGCCAGCAGCCAAAGGACCACCGGTGCCGGGGAGCTGTTTTTT.

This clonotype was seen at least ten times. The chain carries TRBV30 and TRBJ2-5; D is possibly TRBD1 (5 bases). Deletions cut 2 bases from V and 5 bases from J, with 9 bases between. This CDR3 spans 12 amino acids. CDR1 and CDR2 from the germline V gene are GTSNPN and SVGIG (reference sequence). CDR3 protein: CAWSISGETQYF. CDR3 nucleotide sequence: TGTGCCTGGAGTATCTCAGGGGAGACCCAGTACTTC.

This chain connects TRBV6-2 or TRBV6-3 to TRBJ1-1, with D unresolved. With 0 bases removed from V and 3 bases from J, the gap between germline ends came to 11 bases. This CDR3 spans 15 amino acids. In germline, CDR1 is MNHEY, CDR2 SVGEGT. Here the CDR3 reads CASSYSIEGDTEAFF. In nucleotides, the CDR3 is TGTGCCAGCAGTTACTCGATAGAGGGTGACACTGAAGCTTTCTTT.

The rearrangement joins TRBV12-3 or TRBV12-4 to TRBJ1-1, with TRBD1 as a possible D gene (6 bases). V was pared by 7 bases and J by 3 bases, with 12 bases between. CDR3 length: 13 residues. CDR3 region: CASTGGADTEAFF. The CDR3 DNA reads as TGTGCCAGCACCGGGGGGGCCGACACTGAAGCTTTCTTT.

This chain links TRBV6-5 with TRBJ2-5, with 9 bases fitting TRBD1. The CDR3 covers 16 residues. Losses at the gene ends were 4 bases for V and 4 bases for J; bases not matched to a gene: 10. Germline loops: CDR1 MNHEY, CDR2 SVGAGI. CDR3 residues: CASSSTQQGAGETQYF. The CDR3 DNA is TGTGCCAGCAGTTCAACACAACAGGGGGCAGGAGAGACCCAGTACTTC.

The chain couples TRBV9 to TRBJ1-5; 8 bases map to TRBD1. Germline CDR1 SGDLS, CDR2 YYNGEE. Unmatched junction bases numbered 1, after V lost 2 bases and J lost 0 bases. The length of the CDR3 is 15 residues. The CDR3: CASSVTGDSNQPQHF. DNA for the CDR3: TGTGCCAGCAGCGTGACAGGGGATAGCAATCAGCCCCAGCATTTT.

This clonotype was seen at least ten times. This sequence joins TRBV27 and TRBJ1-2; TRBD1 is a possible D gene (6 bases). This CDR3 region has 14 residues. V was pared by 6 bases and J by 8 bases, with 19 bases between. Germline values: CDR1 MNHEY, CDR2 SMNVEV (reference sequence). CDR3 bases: TGTGCCAGCAGACCCTTAACAGGGCTTCAGGGCTACACCTTC. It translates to CASRPLTGLQGYTF.

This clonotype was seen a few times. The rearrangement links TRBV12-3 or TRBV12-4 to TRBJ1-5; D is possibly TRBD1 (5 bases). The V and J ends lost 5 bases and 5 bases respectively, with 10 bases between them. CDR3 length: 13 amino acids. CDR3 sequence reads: CASSGTLYQPQHF. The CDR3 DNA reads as TGTGCCAGCAGTGGGACCTTATATCAGCCCCAGCATTTT.

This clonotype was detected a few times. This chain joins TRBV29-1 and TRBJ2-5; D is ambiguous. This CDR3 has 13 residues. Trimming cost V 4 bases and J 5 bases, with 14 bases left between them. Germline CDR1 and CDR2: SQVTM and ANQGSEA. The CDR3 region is CSVATQGVETQYF. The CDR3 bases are TGCAGCGTTGCGACACAAGGAGTCGAGACCCAGTACTTC.

Here the CDR3 reads CSVETGSLLYGYTF. The CDR3 bases are TGCAGCGTGGAGACAGGGTCTCTTCTCTATGGCTACACCTTC. V usage is TRBV29-1 and J usage is TRBJ1-2; 7 positions match TRBD1. This CDR3 has 14 amino acids. Germline V gives CDR1 SQVTM, CDR2 ANQGSEA. J lost 4 bases, V lost 6 bases, and 11 bases had no gene match.

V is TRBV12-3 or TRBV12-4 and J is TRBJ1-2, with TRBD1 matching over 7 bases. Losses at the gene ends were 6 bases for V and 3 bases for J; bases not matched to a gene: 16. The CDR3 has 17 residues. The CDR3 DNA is TGTGCCAGCAGGATCCTTGACAGGGCACTCCCGTACTATGGCTACACCTTC. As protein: CASRILDRALPYYGYTF.

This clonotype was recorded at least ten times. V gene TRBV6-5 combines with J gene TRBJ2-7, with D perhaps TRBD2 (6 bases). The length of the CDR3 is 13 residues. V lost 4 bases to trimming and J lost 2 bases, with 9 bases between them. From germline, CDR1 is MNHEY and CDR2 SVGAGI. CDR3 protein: CASSWGTAYEQYF. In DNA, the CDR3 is TGTGCCAGCAGTTGGGGGACTGCCTACGAGCAGTACTTC.

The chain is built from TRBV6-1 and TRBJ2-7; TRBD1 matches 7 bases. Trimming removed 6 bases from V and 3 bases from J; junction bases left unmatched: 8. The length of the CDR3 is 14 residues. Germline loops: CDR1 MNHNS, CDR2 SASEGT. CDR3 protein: CASSPTGESYEQYF. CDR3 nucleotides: TGTGCCAGCAGCCCCACAGGGGAGAGCTACGAGCAGTACTTC.

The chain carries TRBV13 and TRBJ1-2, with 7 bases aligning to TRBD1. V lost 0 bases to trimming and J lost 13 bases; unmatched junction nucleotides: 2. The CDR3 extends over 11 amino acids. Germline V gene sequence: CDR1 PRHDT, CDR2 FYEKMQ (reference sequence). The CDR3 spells CASSLGQGPTF. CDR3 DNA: TGTGCCAGCAGCTTAGGACAGGGGCCCACCTTC.

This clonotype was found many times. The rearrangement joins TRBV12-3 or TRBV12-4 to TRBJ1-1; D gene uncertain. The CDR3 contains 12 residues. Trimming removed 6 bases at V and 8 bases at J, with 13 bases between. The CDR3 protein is CASSPIQREAFF. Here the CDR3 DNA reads TGTGCCAGCAGCCCCATACAGCGAGAAGCTTTCTTT.

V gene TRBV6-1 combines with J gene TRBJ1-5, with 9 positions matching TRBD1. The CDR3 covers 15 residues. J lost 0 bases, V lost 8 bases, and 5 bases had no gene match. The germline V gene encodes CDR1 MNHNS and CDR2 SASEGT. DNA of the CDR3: TGTGCCAGCTCGACAGGGGGATATAGCAATCAGCCCCAGCATTTT. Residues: CASSTGGYSNQPQHF.

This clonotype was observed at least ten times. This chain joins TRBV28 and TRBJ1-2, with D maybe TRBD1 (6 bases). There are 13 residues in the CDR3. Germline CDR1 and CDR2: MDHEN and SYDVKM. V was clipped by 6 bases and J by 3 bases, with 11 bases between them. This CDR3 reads CASSTDRYYGYTF. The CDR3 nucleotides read TGTGCCAGCAGCACAGACAGGTACTATGGCTACACCTTC.